This TCR beta chain was recorded in a study of cytomegalovirus exposure and HLA in healthy donors. Whole-study context: There were 300 to 400 genotyped donors. Of these, 81% fell in the genetic ancestry cluster associated with self-reported Caucasian donors.

Remarks on this clone: What it binds is not known.

13 Jbeta primers and 60 Vbeta primers were used for the PCR. Libraries were prepared by immunoSEQ multiplex PCR; TCRdb keeps only in-frame clonotypes and omits some of them. The table includes roughly 92,000 clones, 6.5% to 8% detected once. Trimming took off 4 bases at V and 5 bases at J, with 11 bases between the two ends. The CDR3 is 14 residues long. The V gene's germline CDR1 is WNHNN and CDR2 SYGVQD (reference sequence). Findings and caveats of the study: Reported performance of the classifier showed diagnosis of cytomegalovirus status with high specificity and sensitivity.

This sequence joins TRBV10-1 and TRBJ2-2; D is possibly TRBD1 (5 bases). Sequencing input: PBMCs. This sequence originates from a man aged 45 to 65 in good health and CMV-seronegative. CDR3 residues: CASSGQSETGELFF. The CDR3 DNA reads as TGCGCCAGCAGTGGACAGTCCGAGACCGGGGAGCTGTTTTTT.